This TCR beta chain was sequenced in a study of vaccination and CD4 T cells after COVID-19. Cultured CD4+ T-cell DNA underwent Oncomine TCR Beta short-read sequencing. TCRdb analysed the PCR reads with MiXCR anew, one entry per CDR3 protein. The sample lists under 30,000 distinct CDR3 sequences; around a third were seen once. With regard to this clonotype: Its antigen is not identified.

The sample's time point: late sampling 161 to 241 days after vaccination in a few convalescent patients. Noted treatment: approximately 11-day PBMC culture with coronavirus spike peptide pools or control peptides (ViraFEST assay). The CDR3 sequence is 12 residues long. The germline CDR1 and CDR2 sequences are MNHEY and SMNVEV (reference sequence). V was cut by 11 bases and J by 5 bases, with 15 bases left in between. Sequences were derived from CD4+ T cells from blood, cultured in vitro, sampled about 7 months after SARS-CoV-2 vaccination. This clonotype was sampled from a human donor who had recovered from COVID-19. The gene calls are TRBV27 and TRBJ1-1; tentatively, D is TRBD1 (5 bases). CDR3 in DNA: TGTGCCTCAAAAGGGGCCGGGACTGAAGCTTTCTTT. The encoded protein is CASKGAGTEAFF.